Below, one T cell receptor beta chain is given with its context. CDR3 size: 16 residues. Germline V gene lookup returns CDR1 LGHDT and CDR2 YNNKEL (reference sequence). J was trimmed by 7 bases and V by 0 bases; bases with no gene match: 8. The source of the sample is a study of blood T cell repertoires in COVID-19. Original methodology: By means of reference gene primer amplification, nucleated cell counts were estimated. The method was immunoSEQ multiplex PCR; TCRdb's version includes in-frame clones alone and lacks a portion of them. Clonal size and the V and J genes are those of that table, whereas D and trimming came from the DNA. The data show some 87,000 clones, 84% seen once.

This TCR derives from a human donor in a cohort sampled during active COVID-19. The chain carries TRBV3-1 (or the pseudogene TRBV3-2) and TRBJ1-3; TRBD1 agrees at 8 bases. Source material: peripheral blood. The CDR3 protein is CASSQERLRGRNTIYF. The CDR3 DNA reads TGTGCCAGCAGCCAAGAAAGGCTCAGGGGGCGGAACACCATATATTTT.